This is a list of T cell receptor beta chains from one sample in a study of shared clonotypes between healthy human individuals. Only in-frame clones appear in the TCRdb table, and some are missing; sequencing was by immunoSEQ multiplex PCR. The profile shows nearly 1 million clones, 76% of them singletons. Sequenced material: memory CD4+ T cells sorted from blood. All receptors come from a young man in good health. Both conserved end residues are part of each CDR3. The D gene is left open where the match is weak. Some rows mark clone size as missing; the rest say once, few, many or name a class of expanded clone.

d_call: TRBD2; j_call: TRBJ2-7; clone_size: NA; v_call: TRBV11-2; cdr3_nt: TGTGCCAGCAGCTTAGATGGGGGGTTTTCGGCGGGAGGCACCTACGAGCAGTACTTC; cdr3_aa: CASSLDGGFSAGGTYEQYF
d_call: TRBD2; j_call: TRBJ2-1; clone_size: NA; v_call: TRBV14; cdr3_nt: TGTGCCAGCAGCCCTAGCGGGAGGGCCCTCTCCGAGCAGTTCTTC; cdr3_aa: CASSPSGRALSEQFF
d_call: TRBD2; j_call: TRBJ2-7; clone_size: few; v_call: TRBV30; cdr3_nt: TGTGCCTGGAGTGTACAGGCTAGCGGGTTCTACGAGCAGTACTTC; cdr3_aa: CAWSVQASGFYEQYF
d_call: TRBD1; j_call: TRBJ2-7; clone_size: NA; v_call: TRBV10-1; cdr3_nt: TGCGCCAGCAGTGACAAGCCCGGACAGGGAACGGTCTACGAGCAGTACTTC; cdr3_aa: CASSDKPGQGTVYEQYF
d_call: TRBD2; j_call: TRBJ2-7; clone_size: NA; v_call: TRBV5-1; cdr3_nt: TGCGCCAGCAGCTTGGTTGCGGGAGAGACCTACGAGCAGTACTTC; cdr3_aa: CASSLVAGETYEQYF
d_call: TRBD1; j_call: TRBJ1-2; clone_size: once; v_call: TRBV28; cdr3_nt: TGTGCCAGCAGCGGGACAGGGGCGGACTATGGCTACACCTTC; cdr3_aa: CASSGTGADYGYTF
d_call: NA; j_call: TRBJ1-2; clone_size: NA; v_call: TRBV7-9; cdr3_nt: TGTGCCAGCAGCTTTCAGGGGAGCCTCTATGGCTACACCTTC; cdr3_aa: CASSFQGSLYGYTF
d_call: TRBD1; j_call: TRBJ1-1; clone_size: NA; v_call: TRBV2; cdr3_nt: TGTGCCAGCAGTGAAACAGGGGCGAACACTGAAGCTTTCTTT; cdr3_aa: CASSETGANTEAFF
d_call: TRBD2; j_call: TRBJ2-5; clone_size: NA; v_call: TRBV4-1; cdr3_nt: TGCGCCAGCGGTCAAACTAGCGGAGGGCGGCAAGAGACCCAGTACTTC; cdr3_aa: CASGQTSGGRQETQYF
d_call: TRBD1; j_call: TRBJ1-2; clone_size: NA; v_call: TRBV19; cdr3_nt: TGTGCCAGTAGTGGGGACAGGAGCTATGGCTACACCTTC; cdr3_aa: CASSGDRSYGYTF
d_call: TRBD2; j_call: TRBJ2-3; clone_size: few; v_call: TRBV5-1; cdr3_nt: TGCGCCAGCAGCTCCGGGGGGGCCCTCGGCACAGATACGCAGTATTTT; cdr3_aa: CASSSGGALGTDTQYF
d_call: NA; j_call: TRBJ2-6; clone_size: NA; v_call: TRBV7-2; cdr3_nt: TGTGCCAGCAGCTTAGCGGGGTCTGGGGCCAACGTCCTGACTTTC; cdr3_aa: CASSLAGSGANVLTF
d_call: TRBD1; j_call: TRBJ1-2; clone_size: NA; v_call: TRBV10-1; cdr3_nt: TGCGCCAGCAGGGGTTCCGACAGGGACTATGATGGCTACACCTTC; cdr3_aa: CASRGSDRDYDGYTF
d_call: TRBD1; j_call: TRBJ1-1; clone_size: NA; v_call: TRBV7-8; cdr3_nt: TGTGCCAGCAGCCTACGACAGGGGACTGAAGCTTTCTTT; cdr3_aa: CASSLRQGTEAFF
d_call: NA; j_call: TRBJ2-3; clone_size: NA; v_call: TRBV29-1; cdr3_nt: TGCAGCGTTGAGCAGGGCACAGATACGCAGTATTTT; cdr3_aa: CSVEQGTDTQYF
d_call: NA; j_call: TRBJ1-4; clone_size: NA; v_call: TRBV4-1; cdr3_nt: TGCGCCAGCAGCCAGGGTGACAGGAATGAAAAACTGTTTTTT; cdr3_aa: CASSQGDRNEKLFF
d_call: NA; j_call: TRBJ2-4; clone_size: NA; v_call: TRBV15; cdr3_nt: TGTGCCACCAGCAGAGATAAAGCCTACGAAAACATTCAGTACTTC; cdr3_aa: CATSRDKAYENIQYF
d_call: NA; j_call: TRBJ1-3; clone_size: NA; v_call: TRBV5-5; cdr3_nt: TGTGCCAGCAGCGTATACTGGGACAACCGGGGCACCATATATTTT; cdr3_aa: CASSVYWDNRGTIYF
d_call: NA; j_call: TRBJ1-2; clone_size: NA; v_call: TRBV29-1; cdr3_nt: TGCAGCGTTCGTACTGGAGGGAACTATGGCTACACCTTC; cdr3_aa: CSVRTGGNYGYTF
d_call: TRBD1; j_call: TRBJ2-2; clone_size: NA; v_call: TRBV5-1; cdr3_nt: TGCGCCAGCAGCTTGGAGCAGGGGGCGAACACCGGGGAGCTGTTTTTT; cdr3_aa: CASSLEQGANTGELFF